This TCR beta chain derives from a study of T cells in Graves' hyperthyroidism and ophthalmopathy. In its sample, this clonotype was seen many times. This CDR3 is 13 amino acids long. The ends lost 5 bases at V and 6 bases at J; junction bases unmatched: 5. CDR1 and CDR2 from the germline V gene are SGHVS and FQNEAQ. Ophthalmopathy patients had Clinical Activity Score at least 3, NOSPECS grade at least 4, duration under 3 months. Uncontrolled infection, other autoimmune disease, pregnancy or lactation barred patients from enrollment. A roughly 9.3 ml volume of fresh peripheral blood provided the PBMCs. TCR beta CDR3 regions were amplified from RNA. The HTBI primer set served for first-round RT-PCR of the TCR CDR3. TCRdb re-called the multiplex PCR reads through MiXCR, storing one row per CDR3 protein. The sample lists roughly 380,000 distinct CDR3 sequences; around a sixth were seen once.

Sequencing input: blood. The origin of this receptor is a woman aged 40 to 49 with Graves' ophthalmopathy. The chain uses TRBV7-8 and TRBJ2-7, with TRBD1 identical over 9 bases. The CDR3 nucleotides are TGTGCCAGCAGCACTTTACAGGGGGCCGAGCAGTACTTC. This gives the protein CASSTLQGAEQYF.